This entry features one T cell receptor (beta chain) sequence. Its antigen is not identified. This entry belongs to a study of cytomegalovirus exposure and HLA in healthy donors. Germline trimming cut 3 bases from V and 0 bases from J; bases unmatched to any gene: 18. The length of the CDR3 is 20 residues. Germline V gene sequence: CDR1 LNHNV, CDR2 YYDKDF (reference sequence). Points from the study as a whole: TCR beta chains numbering some 160 were designated cytomegalovirus-associated. It was found in a later analysis that first-cohort TCR clusters tended to co-occur in the 90 to 150 validation repertoires. Rare TCR sequences predominated, though certain public TCRs were found in many donors.

Profiling relied on immunoSEQ multiplex PCR, and the TCRdb table lists in-frame clones only, not all of them. The sample shows 110,000 or so clones, approximately 91% of them seen only once. The V call is TRBV15, the J call TRBJ1-1, with 8 bases identical to TRBD1. The clonotype comes from a young man in good health and CMV-seropositive. Sequences were obtained from PBMCs. The CDR3 DNA is TGTGCCACCAGCAGTTCTATCGGGGACAGGCAATCTGCCATGAACACTGAAGCTTTCTTT. It translates to CATSSSIGDRQSAMNTEAFF.